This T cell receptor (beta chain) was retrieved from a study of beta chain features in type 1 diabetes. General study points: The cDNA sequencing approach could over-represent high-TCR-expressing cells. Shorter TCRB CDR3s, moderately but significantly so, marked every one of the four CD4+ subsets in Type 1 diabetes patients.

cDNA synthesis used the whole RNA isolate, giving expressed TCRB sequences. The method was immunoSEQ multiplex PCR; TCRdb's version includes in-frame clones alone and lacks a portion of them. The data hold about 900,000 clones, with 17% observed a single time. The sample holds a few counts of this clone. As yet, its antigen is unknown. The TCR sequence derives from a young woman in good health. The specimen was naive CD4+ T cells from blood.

The CDR3 reads CAISEGLYNEQFF. The CDR3 region has the DNA TGTGCCATCAGTGAAGGACTTTACAATGAGCAGTTCTTC. The chain uses TRBV10-3 and TRBJ2-1; D is possibly TRBD2 (5 bases). Germline CDR1 and CDR2: ENHRY and SYGVKD. V lost 3 bases and J lost 4, with 7 bases in between. This CDR3 region has 13 residues.